A single sample is the source of the 22 T cell receptor beta chains below, sequenced in a study of T cells in Graves' hyperthyroidism and ophthalmopathy. Template material for amplifying TCR beta CDR3 regions consisted of RNA transcripts. The TCR CDR3 was amplified in a first-round RT-PCR using the HTBI primer set. TCRdb re-derived calls from the multiplex PCR reads in MiXCR, one entry per CDR3 protein. The table has around 200,000 distinct CDR3 sequences, approximately 15% seen once. Sample: blood. The receptors come from a woman aged 45-65 years with Graves' hyperthyroidism.

The table lists this clonotype with many counts. The chain recombines TRBV20-1 with TRBJ2-7; 7 bases are a match to TRBD2. The CDR3 spans 14 residues. Germline-derived CDR1 and CDR2 are DFQATT and SNEGSKA (reference sequence). Unmatched junction bases numbered 8, after V lost 6 bases and J lost 0 bases. CDR3 bases: TGCAGTGCGGGACTACCTGACCTCTCCTACGAGCAGTACTTC. Amino acid sequence: CSAGLPDLSYEQYF.

This clonotype was seen ten or more times. The chain uses TRBV11-2 and TRBJ1-1; unclear D gene. Trimming took off 0 bases at V and 4 bases at J, with 6 bases between the two ends. This CDR3 spans 13 amino acids. The germline CDR1 and CDR2 sequences are SGHAT and FQNNGV. For the CDR3, the DNA is TGTGCCAGCAGCTTAGAAGCCCTCACTGAAGCTTTCTTT. Its translation is CASSLEALTEAFF. Variable domain in full (rest from reference TRBV11-2 and TRBJ1-1): EAGVAQSPRYKIIEKRQSVAFWCNPISGHATLYWYQQILGQGPKLLIQFQNNGVVDDSQLPKDRFSAERLKGVDSTLKIQPAKLEDSAVYLCASSLEALTEAFFGQGTRLTVV.

This clonotype appeared many times. The chain links TRBV5-1 to TRBJ2-3; D is perhaps TRBD1 (6 bases). The CDR3 is made up of 14 amino acids. The V and J ends lost 2 bases and 2 bases respectively, with 9 bases between them. Germline loops: CDR1 SGHRS, CDR2 YFSETQ. CDR3 sequence (DNA): TGCGCCAGCAGCTTTAGACAGGACACAGATACGCAGTATTTT. Its translation: CASSFRQDTDTQYF.

The J gene is TRBJ2-2, the V gene TRBV30; TRBD2 matches at 11 bases. CDR1 and CDR2 (germline): GTSNPN, SVGIG (reference sequence). With V trimmed by 2 bases and J by 7 bases, 0 bases remained unmatched. The CDR3 loop spans 13 amino acids. In nucleotides, the CDR3 is TGTGCCTGGAGTACTAGCGGGAGCGGGGAGCTGTTTTTT. Residues: CAWSTSGSGELFF.

This clonotype was counted at least ten times. V usage is TRBV5-1 and J usage is TRBJ2-7, with D perhaps TRBD1 or TRBD2 (6 bases each). The germline V gene has CDR1 SGHRS and CDR2 YFSETQ. Trimming shortened V by 0 bases and J by 0 bases, and 10 bases separated the two germline ends. The CDR3 runs to 15 residues. The CDR3 nucleotides are TGCGCCAGCAGCTTGGCTGGAGGGGGCTCCTACGAGCAGTACTTC. Residues: CASSLAGGGSYEQYF. Supplemented by reference TRBV5-1 and TRBJ2-7, the full variable domain reads KAGVTQTPRYLIKTRGQQVTLSCSPISGHRSVSWYQQTPGQGLQFLFEYFSETQRNKGNFPGRFSGRQFSNSRSEMNVSTLELGDSALYLCASSLAGGGSYEQYFGPGTRLTVT.

This clonotype was recorded many times. The rearrangement uses TRBV2 and TRBJ1-2; 7 bases map to TRBD1. Unmatched junction bases numbered 9, after V lost 7 bases and J lost 7 bases. Germline CDR1 is SNHLY and CDR2 is FYNNEI. The CDR3 is 13 amino acids. CDR3 sequence: CASMGDRRAGYTF. The CDR3 region has the DNA TGTGCCAGCATGGGGGACAGAAGGGCTGGCTACACCTTC. The whole variable domain, remainder taken from reference TRBV2 and TRBJ1-2, is EPEVTQTPSHQVTQMGQEVILRCVPISNHLYFYWYRQILGQKVEFLVSFYNNEISEKSEIFDDQFSVERPDGSNFTLKIRSTKLEDSAMYFCASMGDRRAGYTFGSGTRLTVV.

This clonotype was seen ten or more times. The chain couples TRBV5-6 to TRBJ2-5; D ambiguous. In germline, CDR1 is SGHDT, CDR2 YYEEEE. The CDR3 has 12 residues. The germline V and J ends were trimmed by 2 bases and 3 bases, with 5 bases remaining between them. Here the CDR3 DNA reads TGTGCCAGCAGCTTCTGGGAAGAGACCCAGTACTTC. Its protein product is CASSFWEETQYF.

Ten or more counts support this clonotype. The chain joins TRBV28 to TRBJ2-6; D not resolved. The CDR3 contains 13 residues. Germline CDR1 reads MDHEN; CDR2 reads SYDVKM. V was trimmed by 4 bases and J by 2 bases, leaving 3 bases between them. CDR3 sequence reads: CASSSTGANVLTF. In nucleotides, the CDR3 is TGTGCCAGCAGTTCCACTGGGGCCAACGTCCTGACTTTC.

This rearrangement joins TRBV9 to TRBJ2-3, with D tentatively TRBD1 (6 bases). CDR1 is SGDLS and CDR2 is YYNGEE in the germline V gene. V was cut by 4 bases and J by 2 bases, with 17 bases left in between. The CDR3 is 16 residues long. The CDR3 DNA reads TGTGCCAGCAGCCCCCAGACAGGCCTCCTCACAGATACGCAGTATTTT. Its protein is CASSPQTGLLTDTQYF. The whole variable domain, filled in from reference TRBV9 and TRBJ2-3, reads DSGVTQTPKHLITATGQRVTLRCSPRSGDLSVYWYQQSLDQGLQFLIQYYNGEERAKGNILERFSAQQFPDLHSELNLSSLELGDSALYFCASSPQTGLLTDTQYFGPGTRLTVL.

The J gene is TRBJ1-6, the V gene TRBV9; D ambiguous. The ends were cut back, 0 bases at V and 0 bases at J, with 7 bases in the middle. The CDR3 has 16 residues. CDR1 is SGDLS, CDR2 YYNGEE, per germline. The CDR3 DNA is TGTGCCAGCAGCGTAGGAGGGAGCTCCTATAATTCACCCCTCCACTTT. Protein: CASSVGGSSYNSPLHF.

Points on this clonotype: Since a much larger clone is just one base distant, this may be a read error. V gene TRBV6-4 combines with J gene TRBJ2-7; D not resolved. Trimming cost V 3 bases and J 8 bases, with 8 bases left between them. Germline lookup yields CDR1 MRHNA and CDR2 SNTAGT. The CDR3 extends over 11 amino acids. The CDR3 spells CASSEGFKQYF. The CDR3 DNA sequence: TGTGCCAGCAGTGAAGGTTTCAAGCAGTACTTC.

This clonotype appeared many times. Here the CDR3 reads CATSTGTPGTEAFF. CDR3 in DNA: TGTGCCACCAGTACCGGGACCCCCGGGACTGAAGCTTTCTTT. The rearrangement joins TRBV24-1 to TRBJ1-1, with D maybe TRBD1 (5 bases). The CDR3 covers 14 residues. Germline CDR1 reads KGHDR; CDR2 reads SFDVKD. The V gene lost 6 bases and the J gene lost 5 bases, with 15 bases spanning the gap.

This clonotype was counted between two and nine times. A much more abundant neighbour one base away suggests this may be a read error. V and J are TRBV12-3 or TRBV12-4 and TRBJ2-5; D might be TRBD2 (6 bases). This CDR3 comprises 14 residues. V lost 6 bases to trimming and J lost 4 bases, with 15 bases between them. The CDR3 region is CASSLGLTTETQYF. CDR3 bases: TGTGCCAGCAGCCTAGGACTAACCACAGAGACCCAGTACTTC.

This clonotype showed up many times. The chain couples TRBV19 to TRBJ2-3; possible D gene TRBD1, 5 bases. CDR3 size: 15 residues. Trimming shortened V by 5 bases and J by 2 bases, and 14 bases separated the two germline ends. The germline CDR1 and CDR2 sequences are LNHDA and SQIVND (reference sequence). CDR3 amino acids: CASSGAGTYTDTQYF. The CDR3 DNA is TGTGCCAGTAGTGGGGCAGGCACCTACACAGATACGCAGTATTTT.

The rearrangement uses TRBV20-1 and TRBJ1-2; D is uncertain. The CDR3 spans 13 residues. CDR1 is DFQATT and CDR2 is SNEGSKA in the germline V gene (reference sequence). V lost 3 bases and J lost 0, with 8 bases in between. The CDR3 DNA is TGCAGTGCTAGGACATACTCTAACTATGGCTACACCTTC. This codes for CSARTYSNYGYTF.

This clonotype was counted at least ten times. The chain recombines TRBV7-9 with TRBJ1-2, with D perhaps TRBD1 (5 bases). With 4 bases removed from V and 6 bases from J, the gap between germline ends came to 24 bases. This CDR3 has 17 amino acids. Per the germline V gene, CDR1 is SEHNR and CDR2 is FQNEAQ (reference sequence). CDR3 DNA: TGTGCCAGCAGCTCGGGCAGGGCGGCCAATTTCCTTGATGGCTACACCTTC. Translation: CASSSGRAANFLDGYTF.

This clonotype has a count of ten or more. The chain combines TRBV7-9 with TRBJ1-2, with D perhaps matching TRBD1 (6 bases). In germline, CDR1 is SEHNR, CDR2 FQNEAQ (reference sequence). Trimming stripped 8 bases from V and 4 bases from J, with 17 bases between. The CDR3 length is 14 residues. In nucleotides, the CDR3 is TGTGCCAGCGGGGGCGGGACAAAGTTCTATGGCTACACCTTC. This encodes CASGGGTKFYGYTF.

Many counts were recorded for this clonotype. V gene TRBV28 combines with J gene TRBJ2-1, with D possibly matching TRBD1 (6 bases). Trimming shortened V by 8 bases and J by 8 bases, and 19 bases separated the two germline ends. Germline V gene data show CDR1 as MDHEN and CDR2 as SYDVKM. CDR3 size: 14 residues. This CDR3 is CASGQQGDIDEQFF. The CDR3, as DNA: TGTGCCAGCGGGCAACAAGGGGACATCGATGAGCAGTTCTTC.

This clonotype has only a few counts. This sequence joins TRBV13 and TRBJ2-5; 10 nucleotides line up with TRBD2. This CDR3 spans 18 amino acids. V lost 4 bases and J lost 5; bases outside the gene matches: 16. Germline-derived CDR1 and CDR2 are PRHDT and FYEKMQ (reference sequence). For the CDR3, the DNA is TGTGCCAGCAGCTCCACCCCCCTCAGCGGGGGGGCCATGGAGACCCAGTACTTC. Encoded protein: CASSSTPLSGGAMETQYF. Supplemented by reference TRBV13 and TRBJ2-5, the full variable domain reads AAGVIQSPRHLIKEKRETATLKCYPIPRHDTVYWYQQGPGQDPQFLISFYEKMQSDKGSIPDRFSAQQFSDYHSELNMSSLELGDSALYFCASSSTPLSGGAMETQYFGPGTRLLVL.

Comment on this clonotype: A single base separates this from a much larger clone, so it may be a read error. The J gene is TRBJ1-1, the V gene TRBV6-1, with D hard to call. Trimming left V 2 bases short and J 10 bases short, with 14 bases between. The germline CDR1 and CDR2 sequences are MNHNS and SASEGT. The CDR3 totals 13 residues. The CDR3 DNA is TGTGCCAGCAGTGAAAAGCAAGTTTCTACAGCTTTCTTT. Protein product: CASSEKQVSTAFF.

This clonotype was observed many times. V is TRBV7-8 and J is TRBJ1-1; 10 bases align to TRBD1. CDR1 and CDR2 from the germline V gene are SGHVS and FQNEAQ. The CDR3 covers 15 residues. Trimming at V came to 5 bases and at J to 5 bases, leaving 8 bases not matched to a gene. The CDR3, as DNA: TGTGCCAGCAGCCCCTGGACAGGGGGAGAAACTGAAGCTTTCTTT. Translating gives CASSPWTGGETEAFF.

The V call is TRBV20-1, the J call TRBJ2-1; 11 bases agree with TRBD2. CDR1 and CDR2 (germline): DFQATT, SNEGSKA (reference sequence). This CDR3 region has 13 residues. The V and J ends lost 4 bases and 7 bases, in that order; junction bases with no gene match: 3. The CDR3 is CSAIASGRNEQFF. CDR3 DNA sequence: TGCAGTGCTATCGCTAGCGGGAGGAATGAGCAGTTCTTC.